This is a list of T cell receptor beta chains from one sample in a study of T cell responses to AZD1222 COVID-19 vaccine. Sequencing was performed with immunoSEQ multiplex PCR; in TCRdb, only in-frame clones are kept and a portion is missing. The sample contains 170,000 or so clones, 93% of which appear only once. The starting material was peripheral blood, obtained on day 0 of AZD1222 vaccination. Receptors were obtained from an adult in good health. Both conserved end residues are part of each CDR3. The D gene is left open where the match is weak.

>NA|TRBV21-1|TRBJ2-7
TGTGCCAGCAGCAAAAGGTCCTACGAGCAGTACTTC
CASSKRSYEQYF
>NA|TRBV2|TRBJ1-5
TGTGCCAGCAGTGATAAAGAAAATCAGCCCCAGCATTTT
CASSDKENQPQHF
>TRBD1|TRBV18|TRBJ1-5
TGTGCCAGCTCACCGGACAGGGGGTCTCATCAGCCCCAGCATTTT
CASSPDRGSHQPQHF
>NA|TRBV7-2|TRBJ2-7
TGTGCCAGCAGCTCACGTCTCGGAAGGGAGTACGAGCAGTACTTC
CASSSRLGREYEQYF
>TRBD1|TRBV5-1|TRBJ2-5
TGCGCCAGCAGCTTAGGGACAGTCCTAGAGACCCAGTACTTC
CASSLGTVLETQYF
>NA|TRBV14|TRBJ1-1
TGTGCCAGCAGCCCGACAGCGTCGAACACTGAAGCTTTCTTT
CASSPTASNTEAFF
>TRBD2|TRBV4-1|TRBJ2-7
TGCGCCAGCAGCCACCCGGGACTAACCTACGAGCAGTACTTC
CASSHPGLTYEQYF
>NA|TRBV4-1|TRBJ1-4
TGCGCCAGCAGCCAAGTCCCAGGGGCTAATGAAAAACTGTTTTTT
CASSQVPGANEKLFF
>TRBD2|TRBV5-1|TRBJ2-3
TGCGCCAGCAGCGACCCAGCGGGGGGTCCCACAGATACGCAGTATTTT
CASSDPAGGPTDTQYF
>NA|TRBV7-2|TRBJ2-5
TGTGCCAGCAGCTCCCCGCGAAAGGGGCGACAGACCCAGTACTTC
CASSSPRKGRQTQYF
>NA|TRBV18|TRBJ1-2
TGTGCCAGCTCACGGGGTGTGGGATACGGCTATGGCTACACCTTC
CASSRGVGYGYGYTF
>NA|TRBV2|TRBJ2-5
TGTGCCAGCAGACACCCCGGGACCCGAAAAGAGACCCAGTACTTC
CASRHPGTRKETQYF
>NA|TRBV4-1|TRBJ1-2
TGCGCCAGCAGCCCGTCGTGGGGGGTGATCAACTATGGCTACACCTTC
CASSPSWGVINYGYTF
>NA|TRBV12-5|TRBJ1-1
TGTGCTAGTGGTTTGACTGTATGGGGCCTGGGAATGCCTGAAGCTTTCTTT
CASGLTVWGLGMPEAFF
>TRBD1|TRBV28|TRBJ1-1
TGTGCCAGCAGTTCAGAGGGACAGAGCCCTAGAGCTTTCTTT
CASSSEGQSPRAFF
>TRBD2|TRBV4-2|TRBJ2-1
TGTGCCAGCAGCCATCCGGGGGGAGATACCAATGAGCAGTTCTTC
CASSHPGGDTNEQFF
>NA|TRBV21-1|TRBJ1-4
TGTGCCAGCAGCAAAGCGGGCTTCCTAAATGAAAAACTGTTTTTT
CASSKAGFLNEKLFF
>TRBD1|TRBV19|TRBJ2-7
TGTGCCAGTAGCGAGGACAGGGGGAGCTACGAGCAGTACTTC
CASSEDRGSYEQYF
>NA|TRBV19|TRBJ1-2
TGTGCCAGTAGTATTTCGGGCCCGAGTGGCTACACCTTC
CASSISGPSGYTF
>NA|TRBV5-1|TRBJ2-7
TGCGCCAGCAGCTTTTGGGGGCACACCTACGAGCAGTACTTC
CASSFWGHTYEQYF